Each of the 9 T cell receptor beta chains below was sequenced from the same sample in a study of T cell responses to AZD1222 COVID-19 vaccine. Method: immunoSEQ multiplex PCR; TCRdb's copy keeps in-frame clones and lacks some. Here the sample spans some 130,000 clones, around four fifths being singletons. The sample in question was peripheral blood, obtained on day 0 of AZD1222 vaccination. These TCRs come from an adult in good health.

The V and J genes are TRBV18 and TRBJ1-2; D unclear. This CDR3 contains 14 residues. V was cut by 1 base and J by 6 bases, with 12 bases left in between. Germline CDR1 KGHSH, CDR2 LQKENI. The CDR3 sequence: CASSPQVRQDGYTF. CDR3 coding DNA: TGTGCCAGCTCACCACAGGTGCGGCAGGATGGCTACACCTTC.

In its sample, this clone was seen once. V gene TRBV19 combines with J gene TRBJ1-6; TRBD1 might be the D (5 bases). V dropped 7 bases and J dropped 9 bases, with 13 bases sitting between them. Germline values: CDR1 LNHDA, CDR2 SQIVND (reference sequence). The CDR3 runs to 13 residues. In DNA, the CDR3 is TGTGCCAGTACGGAGAGGAGGGGTTCACCCCTCCACTTT. It yields the protein CASTERRGSPLHF. Full variable domain (remainder filled in from reference TRBV19 and TRBJ1-6): DGGITQSPKYLFRKEGQNVTLSCEQNLNHDAMYWYRQDPGQGLRLIYYSQIVNDFQKGDIAEGYSVSREKKESFPLTVTSAQKNPTAFYLCASTERRGSPLHFGNGTRLTVT.

A remark on this clone: The same CDR3 arises from other DNA sequences in this sample as well. J is TRBJ2-7 and V is TRBV10-2, with D tentatively TRBD1 or TRBD2 (5 bases each). The germline V gene has CDR1 WSHSY and CDR2 SAAADI. The CDR3 totals 14 residues. Trimming left V 2 bases short and J 4 bases short, with 12 bases between. The CDR3 DNA reads as TGCGCCAGCAGTGAGGGCAGGGACGTATACGAGCAGTACTTC. This sequence encodes CASSEGRDVYEQYF.

In this sample, this clone turned up a few times. The rearrangement joins TRBV7-9 to TRBJ2-3; 8 bases fit TRBD2. Germline CDR1 reads SEHNR; CDR2 reads FQNEAQ (reference sequence). The CDR3 consists of 16 residues. V was pared by 4 bases and J by 2 bases, with 8 bases of the junction left unmatched. CDR3 nucleotide sequence: TGTGCCAGCAGCTCAAGACTAGCGTCGGCCACAGATACGCAGTATTTT. Its translation: CASSSRLASATDTQYF. Based on the CDR3 plus reference TRBV7-9 and TRBJ2-3, the full variable domain is DTGVSQNPRHKITKRGQNVTFRCDPISEHNRLYWYRQTLGQGPEFLTYFQNEAQLEKSRLLSDRFSAERPKGSFSTLEIQRTEQGDSAMYLCASSSRLASATDTQYFGPGTRLTVL.

V gene TRBV28 combines with J gene TRBJ1-1; D might be TRBD1 (5 bases). V lost 7 bases, J lost 0 bases, and 9 bases lay in between. CDR3 length: 13 residues. Per the germline V gene, CDR1 is MDHEN and CDR2 is SYDVKM. DNA of the CDR3: TGTGCCAGCACGGGGGGTATGAACACTGAAGCTTTCTTT. Protein: CASTGGMNTEAFF.

This sequence joins TRBV28 and TRBJ1-5; TRBD1 might be the D (6 bases). Trimming removed 4 bases from V and 9 bases from J, with 19 bases in between. CDR1 is MDHEN and CDR2 is SYDVKM in the germline V gene. The CDR3 is 15 amino acids. The CDR3 sequence: CASSSPGTYSRPQHF. CDR3 nucleotide sequence: TGTGCCAGCAGTTCGCCCGGGACATACTCTCGGCCCCAGCATTTT. The full variable domain, rest sourced from reference TRBV28 and TRBJ1-5, is DVKVTQSSRYLVKRTGEKVFLECVQDMDHENMFWYRQDPGLGLRLIYFSYDVKMKEKGDIPEGYSVSREKKERFSLILESASTNQTSMYLCASSSPGTYSRPQHFGDGTRLSIL.

CDR3 in amino acids: CASSLEEGRGEKLFF. CDR3 bases: TGTGCCAGCAGCTTAGAGGAGGGGAGGGGAGAAAAACTGTTTTTT. V usage is TRBV11-2 and J usage is TRBJ1-4, with D maybe TRBD1 (5 bases). Trimming left V 0 bases short and J 8 bases short, with 13 bases between. CDR3 size: 15 residues. The germline V gene encodes CDR1 SGHAT and CDR2 FQNNGV.

The gene calls are TRBV19 and TRBJ1-6, with a weak D call TRBD1 (5 bases). The CDR3 is made up of 14 amino acids. The germline V gene has CDR1 LNHDA and CDR2 SQIVND (reference sequence). V lost 3 bases and J lost 7, with 10 bases in between. CDR3 residues: CASSIQGINSPLHF. CDR3 coding DNA: TGTGCCAGTAGTATCCAGGGAATCAATTCACCCCTCCACTTT.

Here the CDR3 reads CASSLTGEFGNQPQHF. The CDR3 DNA is TGTGCCAGCAGCTTGACAGGGGAATTCGGCAATCAGCCCCAGCATTTT. V and J are TRBV9 and TRBJ1-5, with TRBD1 identical over 8 bases. This CDR3 is 16 amino acids long. Germline-derived CDR1 and CDR2 are SGDLS and YYNGEE. J was trimmed by 2 bases and V by 4 bases; bases with no gene match: 8.